This TCR beta chain was captured in a study of technical replicates of blood from several donors. Germline CDR1 and CDR2: SGDLS and YYNGEE. The CDR3 contains 16 residues. The junction had 4 bases not matched to a gene; V was cut back by 0 bases and J by 4 bases. Some clones are missing from TCRdb's copy, which holds only in-frame ones; the method was immunoSEQ multiplex PCR. This table has about 61,000 clones, roughly 86% appearing once. The sequenced material came from PBMCs. V and J are TRBV9 and TRBJ2-1, with 10 bases lining up with TRBD2. The sequence was obtained from a human donor in good health. Some clones in this sample may be carry-over from other donors' samples. The CDR3, as DNA: TGTGCCAGCAGCGTAGATCGGACTAGCGGATACAATGAGCAGTTCTTC. Its protein is CASSVDRTSGYNEQFF. Full variable domain (outside the CDR3, taken from reference TRBV9 and TRBJ2-1): DSGVTQTPKHLITATGQRVTLRCSPRSGDLSVYWYQQSLDQGLQFLIQYYNGEERAKGNILERFSAQQFPDLHSELNLSSLELGDSALYFCASSVDRTSGYNEQFFGPGTRLTVL.